One TCR beta chain is described in this entry. This specimen belongs to a study of cytotoxic CD8 clonotypes in ibrutinib-treated CLL. Target depth was 1 in 200,000 to 1 in 1 million T cells, about 10x per clonotype. The table came from immunoSEQ multiplex PCR; TCRdb's copy has only in-frame clones and leaves some out. The table shows 45,000 to 60,000 clones, with around 60% occurring only once. This CDR3 has 15 amino acids. Trimming took off 0 bases at V and 2 bases at J, with 10 bases between the two ends. CDR1 is SGHDT and CDR2 is YYEEEE in the germline V gene. The sequence was obtained from a human donor with chronic lymphocytic leukemia. This rearrangement joins TRBV5-6 to TRBJ2-3; D not resolved. The specimen was PBMCs, collected after 24 months of ibrutinib treatment. CDR3 amino acids: CASSLAAPTTDTQYF. The CDR3, as DNA: TGTGCCAGCAGCTTGGCGGCACCCACCACAGATACGCAGTATTTT.